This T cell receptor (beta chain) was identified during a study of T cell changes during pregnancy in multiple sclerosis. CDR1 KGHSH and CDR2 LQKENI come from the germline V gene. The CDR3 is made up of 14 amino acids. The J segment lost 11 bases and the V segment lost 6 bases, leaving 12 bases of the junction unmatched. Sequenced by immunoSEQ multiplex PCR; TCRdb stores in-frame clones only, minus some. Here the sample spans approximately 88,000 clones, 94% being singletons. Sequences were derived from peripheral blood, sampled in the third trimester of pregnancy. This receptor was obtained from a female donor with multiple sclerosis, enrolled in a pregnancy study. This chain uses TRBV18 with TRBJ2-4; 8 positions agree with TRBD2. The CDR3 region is CASSPGREASFQYF. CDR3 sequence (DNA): TGTGCCAGCTCCCCCGGGCGGGAGGCTTCTTTTCAGTACTTC.